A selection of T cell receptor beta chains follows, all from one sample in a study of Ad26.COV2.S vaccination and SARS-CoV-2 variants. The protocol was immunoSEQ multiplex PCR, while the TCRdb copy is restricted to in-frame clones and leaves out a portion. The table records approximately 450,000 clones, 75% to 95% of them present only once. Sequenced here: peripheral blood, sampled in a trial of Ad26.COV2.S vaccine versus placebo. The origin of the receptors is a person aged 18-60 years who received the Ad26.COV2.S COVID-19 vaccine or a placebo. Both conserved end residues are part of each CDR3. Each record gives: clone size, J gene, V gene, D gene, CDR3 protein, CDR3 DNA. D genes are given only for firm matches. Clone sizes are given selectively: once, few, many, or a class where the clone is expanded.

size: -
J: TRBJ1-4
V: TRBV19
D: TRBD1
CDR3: CASSKQGAANEKLFF
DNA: TGTGCCAGTAGTAAACAGGGGGCCGCTAATGAAAAACTGTTTTTT

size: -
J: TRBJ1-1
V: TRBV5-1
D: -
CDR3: CASRGGVTEAFF
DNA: TGCGCCAGCAGGGGCGGGGTCACTGAAGCTTTCTTT

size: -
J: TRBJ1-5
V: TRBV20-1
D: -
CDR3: CSARDRETQHF
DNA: TGCAGTGCTAGAGATCGAGAGACCCAGCATTTT

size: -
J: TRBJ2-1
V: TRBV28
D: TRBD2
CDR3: CASSLGLAGHNEQFF
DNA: TGTGCCAGCAGTCTGGGACTAGCGGGTCACAATGAGCAGTTCTTC

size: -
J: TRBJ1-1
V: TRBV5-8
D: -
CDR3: CASSPASGGYTEAFF
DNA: TGTGCCAGCAGCCCGGCGTCGGGTGGGTACACTGAAGCTTTCTTT

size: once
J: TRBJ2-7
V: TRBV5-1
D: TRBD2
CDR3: CASSLVASGSGEQYF
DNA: TGCGCCAGCAGCTTGGTTGCTAGCGGGAGTGGCGAGCAGTACTTC

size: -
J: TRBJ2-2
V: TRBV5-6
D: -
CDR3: CASSILGIPFGELFF
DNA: TGTGCCAGCAGCATACTAGGGATTCCTTTCGGGGAGCTGTTTTTT

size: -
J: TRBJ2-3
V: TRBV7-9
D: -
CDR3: CASSLDTDTQYF
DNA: TGTGCCAGCAGCTTAGACACAGATACGCAGTATTTT

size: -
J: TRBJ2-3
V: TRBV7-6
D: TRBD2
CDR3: CASSLGTSGSTDTQYF
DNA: TGTGCCAGCAGCTTAGGGACTAGCGGAAGCACAGATACGCAGTATTTT

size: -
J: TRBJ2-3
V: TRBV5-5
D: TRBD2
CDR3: CASSRLAGGTDTQYF
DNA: TGTGCCAGCAGCCGACTAGCGGGAGGAACAGATACGCAGTATTTT

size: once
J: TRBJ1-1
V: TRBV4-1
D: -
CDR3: CASSQDQGNTEAFF
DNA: TGCGCCAGCAGCCAAGATCAGGGTAACACTGAAGCTTTCTTT

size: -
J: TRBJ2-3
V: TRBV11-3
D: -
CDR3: CASSPPGDTDTQYF
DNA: TGTGCCAGCAGCCCCCCGGGGGACACAGATACGCAGTATTTT

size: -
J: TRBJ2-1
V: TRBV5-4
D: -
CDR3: CASSPAAQKYNEQFF
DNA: TGTGCCAGCAGCCCGGCCGCTCAGAAGTACAATGAGCAGTTCTTC

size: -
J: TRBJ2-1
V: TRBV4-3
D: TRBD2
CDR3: CASSQGLSGGSYNEQFF
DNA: TGCGCCAGCAGCCAAGGCCTTAGCGGGGGATCCTACAATGAGCAGTTCTTC

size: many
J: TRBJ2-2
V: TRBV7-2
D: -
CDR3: CASSTQQVGTGELFF
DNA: TGTGCCAGCAGCACCCAACAGGTCGGAACCGGGGAGCTGTTTTTT

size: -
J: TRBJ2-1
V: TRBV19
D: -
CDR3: CATQFSGATYYNEQFF
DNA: TGTGCCACCCAATTTAGCGGAGCGACCTACTACAATGAGCAGTTCTTC

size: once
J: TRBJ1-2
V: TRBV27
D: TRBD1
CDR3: CATSPTGLYYGYTF
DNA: TGTGCCACCTCCCCGACAGGGCTCTACTATGGCTACACCTTC

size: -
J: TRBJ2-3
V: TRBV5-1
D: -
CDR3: CASSKTDSPYGGTKYF
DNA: TGCGCCAGCAGCAAAACCGACAGCCCCTATGGAGGCACAAAGTATTTT

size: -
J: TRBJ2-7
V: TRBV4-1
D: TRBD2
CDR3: CASSQVGTSGYEQYF
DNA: TGCGCCAGCAGCCAAGTGGGGACTAGCGGGTACGAGCAGTACTTC

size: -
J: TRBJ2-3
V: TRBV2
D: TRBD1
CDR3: CASSEADRGGDTQYF
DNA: TGTGCCAGCAGTGAAGCTGACAGGGGAGGAGATACGCAGTATTTT

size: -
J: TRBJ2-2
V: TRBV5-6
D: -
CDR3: CASSFLGGNTGELFF
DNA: TGTGCCAGCAGCTTCCTGGGGGGCAACACCGGGGAGCTGTTTTTT

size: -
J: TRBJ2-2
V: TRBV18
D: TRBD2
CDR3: CASSPASGSPGELFF
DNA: TGTGCCAGCTCACCCGCTAGCGGGAGCCCCGGGGAGCTGTTTTTT

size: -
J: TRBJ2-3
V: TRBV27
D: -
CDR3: CASSLGGDTQYF
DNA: TGTGCCAGCAGTTTAGGTGGGGATACGCAGTATTTT

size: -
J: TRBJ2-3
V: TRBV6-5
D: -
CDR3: CASGRSDTQYF
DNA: TGTGCCAGCGGGCGATCAGATACGCAGTATTTT

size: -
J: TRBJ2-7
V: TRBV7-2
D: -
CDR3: CASSLLYGTYEQYF
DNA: TGTGCCAGCAGCTTATTATACGGAACCTACGAGCAGTACTTC

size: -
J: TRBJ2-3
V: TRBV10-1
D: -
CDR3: CASSESPTGPSTDTQYF
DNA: TGCGCCAGCAGTGAGTCCCCCACAGGACCCAGCACAGATACGCAGTATTTT

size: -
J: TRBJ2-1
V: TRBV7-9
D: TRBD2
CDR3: CASSLPAGAVNEQFF
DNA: TGTGCCAGCAGCTTACCGGCGGGAGCTGTGAATGAGCAGTTCTTC

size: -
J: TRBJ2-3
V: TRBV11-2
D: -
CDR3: CASSLGGAGNSDTQYF
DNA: TGTGCCAGCAGCTTAGGTGGGGCGGGAAACTCAGATACGCAGTATTTT

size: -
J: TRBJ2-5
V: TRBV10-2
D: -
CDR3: CASRGGETQYF
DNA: TGCGCCAGCAGGGGTGGGGAGACCCAGTACTTC

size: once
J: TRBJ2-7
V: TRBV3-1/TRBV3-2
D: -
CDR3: CASSQDVDRAYEQYF
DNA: TGTGCCAGCAGCCAGGATGTGGACAGAGCCTACGAGCAGTACTTC

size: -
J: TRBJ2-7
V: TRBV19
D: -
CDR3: CASSHRDEPTYEQYF
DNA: TGTGCCAGTAGTCACCGGGACGAGCCTACCTACGAGCAGTACTTC

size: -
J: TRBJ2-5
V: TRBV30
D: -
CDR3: CAWSVLSGRYQETQYF
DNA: TGTGCCTGGAGTGTACTCAGTGGGAGGTACCAAGAGACCCAGTACTTC

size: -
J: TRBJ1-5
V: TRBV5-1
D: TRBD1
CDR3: CASSLAGDRDQPQHF
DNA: TGCGCCAGCAGCTTGGCTGGGGACAGGGATCAGCCCCAGCATTTT

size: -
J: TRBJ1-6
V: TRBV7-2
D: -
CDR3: CASSLAPSWVGGSPLHF
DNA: TGTGCCAGCAGCTTAGCGCCCTCCTGGGTTGGTGGTTCACCCCTCCACTTT

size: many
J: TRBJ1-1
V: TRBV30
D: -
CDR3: CAWSVQGEAFF
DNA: TGTGCCTGGAGTGTACAAGGAGAAGCTTTCTTT

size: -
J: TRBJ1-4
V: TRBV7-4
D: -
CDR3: CASSLNRGSTNEKLFF
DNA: TGTGCCAGCAGCTTAAATAGGGGGTCAACTAATGAAAAACTGTTTTTT